This TCR beta chain originates from a study of spatial heterogeneity in lung cancer. TCRdb passed the 5' RACE reads through MiXCR, listing each CDR3 protein once. The table has tens of thousands of distinct CDR3 sequences, about 8% seen once; the top ten hold roughly 16%. Time point meaning: sample taken at primary tumor resection. From tumor, nontumor lung or frozen PBMC, whole RNA was taken unsorted for sequencing. The CDR3 contains 14 residues. CDR1 and CDR2 (germline): LGHDT, YNNKEL (reference sequence). Trimming cost V 0 bases and J 0 bases, with 6 bases left between them. This clonotype was counted between two and nine times.

J is TRBJ2-7 and V is TRBV3-1; D unclear. The clonotype was recovered from a female donor with early-stage non-small cell lung cancer. Sequencing used PBMCs, obtained at surgery. Written as DNA, the CDR3 is TGTGCCAGCAGCCAAGACAGATACTCCTACGAGCAGTACTTC. As protein: CASSQDRYSYEQYF.